The 3 T cell receptor beta chains presented below share a single source sample, sequenced in a study of response to subunit inactivated influenza vaccine. TCRdb passed the RT-PCR reads through MiXCR, listing each CDR3 protein once. The sample has around 520,000 distinct CDR3 sequences; 25% are singletons. This specimen was CD4+ T cells sorted from PBMCs, taken around 5 days after vaccination. These TCRs come from a man aged 50-59 years who received an inactivated influenza vaccine.

The genes are TRBV5-1 and TRBJ2-2; 9 nucleotides line up with TRBD2. This CDR3 contains 16 residues. V lost 5 bases and J lost 0; bases outside the gene matches: 5. Germline V CDR1 and CDR2: SGHRS, YFSETQ. CDR3 nucleotides: TGCGCCAGCAGTCTAGCTAGCGGGGCGAACACCGGGGAGCTGTTTTTT. Translation gives CASSLASGANTGELFF.

The chain joins TRBV10-3 to TRBJ2-3; D unclear. Germline-derived CDR1 and CDR2 are ENHRY and SYGVKD. V dropped 5 bases and J dropped 0 bases, with 12 bases sitting between them. The CDR3 contains 15 residues. For the CDR3, the DNA is TGTGCCATCAGTTTCCGGAAAGCTAGCACAGATACGCAGTATTTT. Residues: CAISFRKASTDTQYF.

This clonotype was seen only a few times. The chain uses TRBV20-1 and TRBJ2-1; TRBD1 or TRBD2 may be the D gene (5 bases each). Per germline, CDR1 DFQATT and CDR2 SNEGSKA (reference sequence). This CDR3 comprises 13 residues. The V end lost 3 bases, the J end lost 5 bases, and 11 bases lay between the germline ends. CDR3 residues: CSASSLGDNEQFF. The CDR3 bases are TGCAGTGCTAGTTCACTAGGGGACAATGAGCAGTTCTTC.